A selection of T cell receptor beta chains follows, all from one sample in a study of T-cell memory formation after mild COVID-19. TCRdb itself ran the 5' RACE reads through MiXCR, one entry per CDR3 protein. The sample has roughly 450,000 distinct CDR3 sequences; approximately 18% are singletons. The material sequenced was PBMCs or a T cell subset sorted from them (not recorded which). The receptors derive from an adult woman who had mild COVID-19 (a few samples of this study predate the infection). Cell type and time point are not known. The conserved cysteine and the conserved F or W are not part of the CDR3 here. Clone size appears in some rows only: once, few, many, or a class for an expanded clone.

v_call	clone_size	cdr3_aa
TRBV24-1	-	ATSDLRSSTVNEQF
TRBV7-9	few	ASSSPRTEAF
TRBV2	-	ASLGLAGVSRNEQF
TRBV7-9	few	ASSLDRKSTDTQY
TRBV7-2	-	ASTPGQGNTEAF
TRBV11-1	many	ASSNSRGSTGELF
TRBV5-1	-	ASSWGDRAETQY
TRBV5-1	few	ASSSPGTGGNEQY
TRBV30	-	ATAGGYEQY
TRBV7-6	few	ASSNQGTGEQY
TRBV14	-	ASSQGDRVVELDTQY
TRBV7-2	-	ASSDTTSGVYYEQY
TRBV9	-	ASSVTQDRNTGELF
TRBV30	-	AWSVQGRVSTEAF
TRBV10-3	few	AISGGDTQY
TRBV7-6	few	ASSLGLAASNEQF
TRBV28	few	ASRPGQRDTEAF
TRBV5-1	-	ASSLSGGRNTGELF
TRBV13	-	ASSFRVSETQY
TRBV4-2	few	ASSQEQQTSGETQY
TRBV20-1	few	SARRGPSYEQY
TRBV5-1	many	ASSLVWVVTETYNEQF
TRBV29-1	-	SVAGGPNTGELF
TRBV24-1	few	ATSDPRTTYGYT
TRBV7-2	-	ASSFSRLAYEQY
TRBV12-3/TRBV12-4	many	ASTRTMNQPQH